These 2 T cell receptor beta chains share one sample of origin, sequenced in a study of T cell responses to AZD1222 COVID-19 vaccine. Some clones are missing from TCRdb's copy, which holds only in-frame ones; the method was immunoSEQ multiplex PCR. The sample records some 140,000 clones, around 90% being singletons. Sequencing was performed on peripheral blood, taken on day 0 of AZD1222 vaccination. Source of these receptors: an adult in good health.

The genes are TRBV7-9 and TRBJ2-7; the match to TRBD1 covers 8 bases. Germline V gene sequence: CDR1 SEHNR, CDR2 FQNEAQ (reference sequence). The CDR3 runs to 15 residues. V was clipped by 6 bases and J by 0 bases; unmatched bases: 7. The CDR3 here is CASSPGGRSSYEQYF. CDR3 nucleotides: TGTGCCAGCAGTCCAGGGGGCCGCAGCTCCTACGAGCAGTACTTC. Full variable domain (missing parts from reference TRBV7-9 and TRBJ2-7): DTGVSQNPRHKITKRGQNVTFRCDPISEHNRLYWYRQTLGQGPEFLTYFQNEAQLEKSRLLSDRFSAERPKGSFSTLEIQRTEQGDSAMYLCASSPGGRSSYEQYFGPGTRLTVT.

The chain couples TRBV2 to TRBJ1-5, with D possibly being TRBD1 (5 bases). CDR1 and CDR2 (germline): SNHLY, FYNNEI. The CDR3 consists of 16 residues. The V end was cut by 6 bases, the J end by 3 bases, with 18 bases between. The DNA of the CDR3 is TGTGCCAGCAGCCGAGTTATACAGGTCTTCAATCAGCCCCAGCATTTT. This encodes CASSRVIQVFNQPQHF. The full variable domain, in which reference TRBV2 and TRBJ1-5 provide the parts outside the CDR3, is EPEVTQTPSHQVTQMGQEVILRCVPISNHLYFYWYRQILGQKVEFLVSFYNNEISEKSEIFDDQFSVERPDGSNFTLKIRSTKLEDSAMYFCASSRVIQVFNQPQHFGDGTRLSIL.